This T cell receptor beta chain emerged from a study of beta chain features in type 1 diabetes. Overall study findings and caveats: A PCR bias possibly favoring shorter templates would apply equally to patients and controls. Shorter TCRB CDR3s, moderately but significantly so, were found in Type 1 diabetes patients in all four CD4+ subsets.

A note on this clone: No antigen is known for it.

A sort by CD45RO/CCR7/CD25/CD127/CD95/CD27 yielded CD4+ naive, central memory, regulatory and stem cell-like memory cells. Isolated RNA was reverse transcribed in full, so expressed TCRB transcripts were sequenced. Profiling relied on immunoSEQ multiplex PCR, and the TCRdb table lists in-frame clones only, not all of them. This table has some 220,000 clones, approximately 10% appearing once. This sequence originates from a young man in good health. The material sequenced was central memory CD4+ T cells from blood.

This chain's CDR3 is CASSQVHIQETQYF. In DNA form, the CDR3 reads TGCGCCAGCAGCCAAGTACACATCCAAGAGACCCAGTACTTC. The chain recombines TRBV4-1 with TRBJ2-5; D is uncertain. Per germline, CDR1 MGHRA and CDR2 YSYEKL. V lost 1 base to trimming and J lost 1 base, with 7 bases between them. The length of the CDR3 is 14 residues.